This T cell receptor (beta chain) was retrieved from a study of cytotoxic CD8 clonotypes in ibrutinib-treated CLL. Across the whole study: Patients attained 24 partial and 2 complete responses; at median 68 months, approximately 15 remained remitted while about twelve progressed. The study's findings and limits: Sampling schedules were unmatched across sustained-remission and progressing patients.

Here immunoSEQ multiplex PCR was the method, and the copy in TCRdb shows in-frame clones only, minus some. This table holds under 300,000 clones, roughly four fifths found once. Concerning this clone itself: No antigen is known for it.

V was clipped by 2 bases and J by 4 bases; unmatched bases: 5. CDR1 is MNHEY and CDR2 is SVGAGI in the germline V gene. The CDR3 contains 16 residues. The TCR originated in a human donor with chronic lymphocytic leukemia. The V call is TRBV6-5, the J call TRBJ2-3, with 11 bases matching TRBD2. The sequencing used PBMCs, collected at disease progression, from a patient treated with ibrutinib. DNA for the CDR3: TGTGCCAGCAGTTACGCTAGCGGGAGGAGCCCAGATACGCAGTATTTT. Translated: CASSYASGRSPDTQYF.